One and the same sample provided the 2 T cell receptor beta chains below, sequenced in a study of graft-versus-host responses after intestinal transplantation. Their antigen targets remain unknown. Measured with immunoSEQ multiplex PCR; TCRdb has only the in-frame clones, and not every one. The sample carries some 92,000 clones, just under 95% recorded once. The source material was unstimulated CD4+ T cells sorted from spleen or lymph node cells, sampled before intestinal transplant. These receptors were obtained from a human donor who received an intestinal transplant.

This chain links TRBV6-5 with TRBJ1-1; D gene ambiguous. The CDR3 runs to 14 residues. The germline gives CDR1 MNHEY, CDR2 SVGAGI. V was shortened by 7 bases and J by 5 bases, with 17 bases between the two germline ends. CDR3 nucleotide sequence: TGTGCCAGCACTACTTCGCGTTCGCCTACTGAAGCTTTCTTT. It encodes CASTTSRSPTEAFF.

The chain uses TRBV5-1 and TRBJ1-1, with unresolved D. The CDR3 sequence is 18 residues long. V was cut by 3 bases and J by 1 base, with 22 bases left in between. Per germline, CDR1 SGHRS and CDR2 YFSETQ. CDR3 in DNA: TGCGCCAGCAGCTCCTCAAGAACGGCGGGTGGAGCGAACACTGAAGCTTTCTTT. Amino acid sequence: CASSSSRTAGGANTEAFF.